The T cell receptor (beta chain) under discussion was sequenced for a study of blood T cell repertoires in COVID-19. Study background: Sample material is recorded as cDNA or gDNA derived from T cells, B-cell-depleted T cells, or PBMCs.

Germline values: CDR1 WSHSY, CDR2 SAAADI. V gave up 4 bases and J gave up 1 base; unmatched junction bases: 3. The length of the CDR3 is 15 residues. This table comes from immunoSEQ multiplex PCR, and its TCRdb copy is limited to in-frame clones, with some not included. The data show 87,000 or so clones, 70% to 85% seen once. The material sequenced was peripheral blood. The genes are TRBV10-2 and TRBJ2-3; TRBD1 aligns across 9 bases. The receptor comes from a woman aged 80 or older with COVID-19, enrolled during active disease. The CDR3 DNA reads as TGCGCCAGCAGTGGGACAGGGGCCGGCACAGATACGCAGTATTTT. It translates to CASSGTGAGTDTQYF.